Presented here are 22 T cell receptor beta chains from one specimen sequenced in a study of cytomegalovirus exposure and HLA in healthy donors. PCR amplification relied on 60 Vbeta primers (plus 13 Jbeta primers). Using immunoSEQ multiplex PCR, the repertoire was profiled, and TCRdb retains in-frame clones only, with some absent. Counted here are roughly 150,000 clones, 60% to 80% occurring once; the ten biggest clones make up roughly 0.68%. Source material: PBMCs. Receptor source: a male donor in good health and CMV-seronegative.

The J gene is TRBJ1-1, the V gene TRBV2; TRBD1 is a possible D gene (6 bases). Trimming removed 8 bases at V and 0 bases at J, with 13 bases between. The CDR3 length is 14 residues. Per the germline V gene, CDR1 is SNHLY and CDR2 is FYNNEI. Written as DNA, the CDR3 is TGTGCCAGCGGAGAACAGGGAATGAACACTGAAGCTTTCTTT. The encoded protein is CASGEQGMNTEAFF.

The gene calls are TRBV15 and TRBJ1-5; tentative D call: TRBD1 (6 bases). The germline V gene encodes CDR1 LNHNV and CDR2 YYDKDF (reference sequence). This CDR3 contains 16 residues. V lost 0 bases to trimming and J lost 11 bases, with 20 bases between them. The CDR3 coding sequence is TGTGCCACCAGCAGAGATAAGTGGGGGGGCAGGCAAGCCCAGCATTTT. Encoded protein: CATSRDKWGGRQAQHF.

This chain connects TRBV29-1 to TRBJ2-7; TRBD1 matches 7 bases. V lost 7 bases, J lost 7 bases, and 7 bases stayed unmatched. The CDR3 is 11 residues long. Germline CDR1 SQVTM, CDR2 ANQGSEA. Here the CDR3 DNA reads TGCAGCGGGGGACAGTCTTGGGAGCAGTACTTC. It codes for CSGGQSWEQYF.

This clone has just one count. This rearrangement joins TRBV7-2 to TRBJ1-2; D is ambiguous. Germline V gene data show CDR1 as SGHTA and CDR2 as FQGNSA. The CDR3 has 13 residues. Trimming cost V 1 base and J 4 bases, with 7 bases left between them. CDR3 bases: TGTGCCAGCAGCTTAGTTGAGGCCTATGGCTACACCTTC. The encoded protein is CASSLVEAYGYTF.

This chain connects TRBV5-1 to TRBJ2-6; 10 nucleotides agree with TRBD1. Germline trimming cut 4 bases from V and 0 bases from J; bases unmatched to any gene: 7. Germline V lookup: CDR1 SGHRS, CDR2 YFSETQ. The CDR3 extends over 18 amino acids. This CDR3 reads CASSLTGGPYSGANVLTF. DNA for the CDR3: TGCGCCAGCAGCCTGACAGGGGGCCCGTACTCTGGGGCCAACGTCCTGACTTTC.

Turning to this clone: Within the sample, other DNA sequences also encode this same CDR3. J is TRBJ2-1 and V is TRBV19; the D gene is possibly TRBD2 (6 bases). V was trimmed by 5 bases and J by 3 bases, leaving 11 bases between them. CDR3 length equals 14 residues. Germline CDR1 reads LNHDA; CDR2 reads SQIVND (reference sequence). As DNA, the CDR3 is TGTGCCAGTAGTCGCGGAGGGGACTACAATGAGCAGTTCTTC. Protein product: CASSRGGDYNEQFF.

This chain links TRBV5-1 with TRBJ1-1, with 7 bases that match TRBD1. The CDR3 has 15 residues. CDR1 is SGHRS, CDR2 YFSETQ, per germline. Trimming at V came to 4 bases and at J to 2 bases, leaving 8 bases not matched to a gene. The DNA of the CDR3 is TGCGCCAGCAGCCAGTGGGACAGCCTCAACACTGAAGCTTTCTTT. Residues: CASSQWDSLNTEAFF.

This CDR3 reads CASGLAGGVYGYTF. The DNA of the CDR3 is TGTGCTAGTGGTTTGGCGGGGGGCGTCTATGGCTACACCTTC. The chain combines TRBV12-5 with TRBJ1-2; weak D call: TRBD1 (6 bases). CDR1 is LGHNT, CDR2 FRNRAP, per germline. There are 14 residues in the CDR3. The V gene lost 1 base and the J gene lost 4 bases, with 10 bases spanning the gap. The whole variable domain, filled in from reference TRBV12-5 and TRBJ1-2, reads DARVTQTPRHKVTEMGQEVTMRCQPILGHNTVFWYRQTMMQGLELLAYFRNRAPLDDSGMPKDRFSAEMPDATLATLKIQPSEPRDSAVYFCASGLAGGVYGYTFGSGTRLTVV.

This clone was seen only a few times. V is TRBV18 and J is TRBJ1-2; no definite D call. V was pared by 2 bases and J by 4 bases, with 14 bases between. The CDR3 totals 15 residues. Germline CDR1 is KGHSH and CDR2 is LQKENI. CDR3 coding DNA: TGTGCCAGCTCACCAAGCGTCAGCTTACCCTATGGCTACACCTTC. Its protein product is CASSPSVSLPYGYTF.

J is TRBJ2-1 and V is TRBV13, with D possibly matching TRBD2 (5 bases). From germline, CDR1 is PRHDT and CDR2 FYEKMQ (reference sequence). The CDR3 is 16 residues long. V lost 0 bases, J lost 3 bases, and 12 bases lay in between. The CDR3 is CASSLGTREVYNEQFF. The CDR3 DNA follows: TGTGCCAGCAGCTTAGGAACTAGAGAGGTCTACAATGAGCAGTTCTTC.

The chain links TRBV7-2 to TRBJ1-5, with 9 bases identical to TRBD1. The CDR3 covers 17 residues. V was clipped by 2 bases and J by 4 bases; unmatched bases: 9. Germline V gives CDR1 SGHTA, CDR2 FQGNSA. CDR3 DNA sequence: TGTGCCAGCAGCTTATCCTTCCGGGACAGGGTTAATCAGCCCCAGCATTTT. Its translation is CASSLSFRDRVNQPQHF.

This chain links TRBV10-1 with TRBJ1-4, with D perhaps matching TRBD1 (5 bases). CDR1 and CDR2 (germline): WNHNN, SYGVQD (reference sequence). The CDR3 covers 17 residues. V lost 6 bases and J lost 8, with 25 bases in between. The CDR3 DNA sequence: TGCGCCAGCAGCGCCTCACGGTGGGGCAGGTCCGAGGAAAAACTGTTTTTT. It yields the protein CASSASRWGRSEEKLFF.

Written as DNA, the CDR3 is TGTGCCTGGAGTGGGGGGGGGAGTTTAGATACGCAGTATTTT. This sequence encodes CAWSGGGSLDTQYF. V usage is TRBV30 and J usage is TRBJ2-3; 7 bases are shared with TRBD2. The germline V gene has CDR1 GTSNPN and CDR2 SVGIG (reference sequence). The length of the CDR3 is 14 residues. With 1 base clipped from V and 5 bases from J, the junction kept 6 bases outside the gene matches.

This chain uses TRBV5-8 with TRBJ2-6; no reliable D call. Trimming left V 5 bases short and J 2 bases short, with 11 bases between. The length of the CDR3 is 15 residues. The V gene's germline CDR1 is SGHTS and CDR2 YDEGEE. CDR3 loop: CASRGRLPGANVLTF. The CDR3 DNA is TGTGCCAGCAGAGGCAGGCTGCCTGGGGCCAACGTCCTGACTTTC.

V and J are TRBV15 and TRBJ2-7; 8 bases agree with TRBD1. Germline CDR1 LNHNV, CDR2 YYDKDF (reference sequence). V lost 0 bases and J lost 6; bases outside the gene matches: 10. This CDR3 comprises 16 residues. The CDR3 is CATSRDLGQGFGEQYF. The CDR3 DNA sequence: TGTGCCACCAGCAGAGATCTAGGACAGGGTTTTGGCGAGCAGTACTTC.

The DNA of the CDR3 is TGTGCCAGCAGCTTAGGGGCTGGGACTGAAGCTTTCTTT. Its translation is CASSLGAGTEAFF. The rearrangement uses TRBV7-7 and TRBJ1-1; D is unresolved. Trimming left V 1 base short and J 5 bases short, with 8 bases between. Germline values: CDR1 SSHAT, CDR2 FNYEAQ (reference sequence). CDR3 length: 13 amino acids.

The chain carries TRBV7-2 and TRBJ2-7; TRBD1 is a possible D gene (5 bases). The germline gives CDR1 SGHTA, CDR2 FQGNSA. The CDR3 length is 13 residues. V was trimmed by 10 bases and J by 3 bases, leaving 16 bases between them. CDR3 in amino acids: CATNPGNGYEQYF. The CDR3 bases are TGTGCCACCAATCCAGGGAACGGCTACGAGCAGTACTTC.

The genes are TRBV6-6 and TRBJ2-5, with 10 nucleotides matching TRBD1. The J call is uncertain, as TRBJ2-7 better fits the DNA end. Germline CDR1 is MNHNY and CDR2 is SVGAGI (reference sequence). CDR3 length: 15 amino acids. The CDR3 protein is CASARARDRGHEQYF. The CDR3 nucleotides read TGTGCCAGCGCACGAGCCCGGGACAGGGGCCACGAGCAGTACTTC.

The rearrangement joins TRBV2 to TRBJ2-5; D is uncertain. This CDR3 has 14 residues. Per the germline V gene, CDR1 is SNHLY and CDR2 is FYNNEI. Trimming removed 5 bases at V and 7 bases at J, with 17 bases between. Here the CDR3 DNA reads TGTGCCAGCAGTTCGAATCACGCGGTGGGGACCCAGTACTTC. This translates into CASSSNHAVGTQYF.

V and J are TRBV11-3 and TRBJ2-1, with unresolved D. CDR3 length equals 13 residues. Trimming removed 0 bases at V and 3 bases at J, with 3 bases between. Germline V gene sequence: CDR1 SGHNT, CDR2 YENEEA. DNA for the CDR3: TGTGCCAGCAGCTTAGACCACTACAATGAGCAGTTCTTC. Its translation: CASSLDHYNEQFF.

The gene calls are TRBV7-8 and TRBJ2-7, with TRBD2 matching over 9 bases. This CDR3 has 15 residues. J was trimmed by 2 bases and V by 3 bases; bases with no gene match: 5. Germline V gene lookup returns CDR1 SGHVS and CDR2 FQNEAQ. For the CDR3, the DNA is TGTGCCAGCAGCTTCGGGACTAGCTTAACCTACGAGCAGTACTTC. Its protein product is CASSFGTSLTYEQYF.

The chain uses TRBV9 and TRBJ2-2, with a possible D match to TRBD1 (6 bases). The V gene's germline CDR1 is SGDLS and CDR2 YYNGEE. With 4 bases removed from V and 5 bases from J, the gap between germline ends came to 12 bases. The CDR3 has 14 residues. The CDR3, as DNA: TGTGCCAGCAGCTTCGAGGACAGAACCGGGGAGCTGTTTTTT. It specifies CASSFEDRTGELFF.